A selection of T cell receptor beta chains follows, all from one sample in a study of blood T cell repertoires in COVID-19. The table came from immunoSEQ multiplex PCR; TCRdb's copy has only in-frame clones and leaves some out. The table includes about 210,000 clones, approximately 90% detected once. Sequences were obtained from PBMCs or T cells enriched from blood (not recorded which). Receptor source: a woman aged 40 to 55 with acute COVID-19. Each CDR3 is given with its conserved first and last residue. Each record gives: J gene, clone size, V gene, D gene, CDR3 DNA, CDR3 protein. D genes are given only for firm matches. Where a row states a size, it is once, few, many or the class of an expanded clone; other rows omit it.

J: TRBJ2-2; size: once; V: TRBV9; D: .; DNA: TGTGCCAGCAGCGCAGGGACACCGAACACCGGGGAGCTGTTTTTT; CDR3: CASSAGTPNTGELFF
J: TRBJ1-2; size: .; V: TRBV5-1; D: .; DNA: TGCGCCAGCAGCTCGGACTCCGCTAACTATGGCTACACCTTC; CDR3: CASSSDSANYGYTF
J: TRBJ2-5; size: .; V: TRBV2; D: .; DNA: .; CDR3: CASILGASGRMETQYF
J: TRBJ1-3; size: .; V: TRBV6-5; D: .; DNA: TGTGCCAGCAGTTACTCCAGGCAGGCGGGAGGAAACACCATATATTTT; CDR3: CASSYSRQAGGNTIYF
J: TRBJ1-1; size: .; V: TRBV6-5; D: .; DNA: TGTACAAGCGGGGGGAGGGGGAACACTGAAGCTTTCTTT; CDR3: CTSGGRGNTEAFF
J: TRBJ2-1; size: once; V: TRBV5-1; D: TRBD2; DNA: TGCGCCAGCAGCTTGGGGCTAGCGGGTGCATCCTACAATGAGCAGTTCTTC; CDR3: CASSLGLAGASYNEQFF
J: TRBJ1-3; size: .; V: TRBV19; D: .; DNA: TGTGCCAGTAGCCCTTCCAGTTTCTCTGGAAACACCATATATTTT; CDR3: CASSPSSFSGNTIYF
J: TRBJ2-2; size: .; V: TRBV21-1; D: .; DNA: TGTGCCAGCAGCAAAGCGGGACTAGCGGTAGCCCCAGGCGGGGAGCTGTTTTTT; CDR3: CASSKAGLAVAPGGELFF
J: TRBJ1-5; size: .; V: TRBV19; D: .; DNA: TGTGCCAGTAGCCCAACAGGGTTTCCGCCCCAGCATTTT; CDR3: CASSPTGFPPQHF
J: TRBJ2-4; size: .; V: TRBV7-2; D: TRBD2; DNA: TGTGCCAGCAGCTGGAAGACTAGCCCAAACGAGGCGAGAAACATTCAGTACTTC; CDR3: CASSWKTSPNEARNIQYF
J: TRBJ1-1; size: .; V: TRBV7-9; D: .; DNA: TGTGCCAGCAGCTTAGCGTCGGGAGCGGGGCGATTGGTTACTGAAGCTTTCTTT; CDR3: CASSLASGAGRLVTEAFF